This T cell receptor (beta chain) emerged from a study of T cell changes during pregnancy in multiple sclerosis. Assay used: immunoSEQ multiplex PCR; TCRdb lists only in-frame clones, some missing. The table lists some 100,000 clones, 90% to 95% of them singletons. Trimming took 6 bases from V and 11 from J, leaving 11 bases between them. Germline V lookup: CDR1 SNHLY, CDR2 FYNNEI. The CDR3 spans 11 residues. Source: peripheral blood, taken in the second trimester of pregnancy. This chain joins TRBV2 and TRBJ1-5, with D hard to call. The clonotype originates from a female donor with multiple sclerosis, enrolled in a pregnancy study. CDR3 coding DNA: TGTGCCAGCAGCCCTCGGGAGGCCCAGCATTTT. The encoded protein is CASSPREAQHF.